One and the same sample provided the 5 T cell receptor beta chains below, sequenced in a study of breast tumors, draining lymph nodes, adjacent tissues. Breast cancer patients provided tissue from their axillary draining lymph nodes. TCRdb used MiXCR to reprocess the multiplex PCR reads, holding one entry per CDR3 protein. Of around 140,000 distinct CDR3 sequences detected, about 20% appear once; the ten largest clones hold under 3%. The specimen was axillary lymph node tissue. Every receptor here comes from a female donor with breast cancer. Some clones in this sample may be carry-over from other donors' samples.

The table lists this clonotype with many counts. The rearrangement links TRBV20-1 to TRBJ2-6, with D unclear. V was shortened by 2 bases and J by 0 bases, with 8 bases between the two germline ends. Germline V gene lookup returns CDR1 DFQATT and CDR2 SNEGSKA (reference sequence). The CDR3 has 15 residues. The CDR3 here is CSARPFGSGANVLTF. CDR3 DNA sequence: TGCAGTGCTAGACCTTTCGGCTCTGGGGCCAACGTCCTGACTTTC.

This clonotype was observed a handful of times. The chain is built from TRBV28 and TRBJ2-1, with 7 bases aligning to TRBD2. Germline lookup yields CDR1 MDHEN and CDR2 SYDVKM. CDR3 size: 16 residues. J gave up 0 bases and V 5 bases, and 7 bases lay outside the gene matches. This chain's CDR3 is CASSSQLASSYNEQFF. DNA of the CDR3: TGTGCCAGCAGTAGCCAACTAGCGTCCTCCTACAATGAGCAGTTCTTC. Drawing the rest from reference TRBV28 and TRBJ2-1, the complete variable domain is DVKVTQSSRYLVKRTGEKVFLECVQDMDHENMFWYRQDPGLGLRLIYFSYDVKMKEKGDIPEGYSVSREKKERFSLILESASTNQTSMYLCASSSQLASSYNEQFFGPGTRLTVL.

At least ten counts were recorded for this clonotype. This chain links TRBV12-3 or TRBV12-4 with TRBJ1-3, with 11 bases matching TRBD1. V gave up 5 bases and J gave up 3 bases; unmatched junction bases: 6. This CDR3 has 16 amino acids. The CDR3 reads CASSPRTGGYGNTIYF. CDR3 DNA: TGTGCCAGCAGTCCGAGGACAGGGGGCTATGGAAACACCATATATTTT.

The rearrangement uses TRBV7-7 and TRBJ2-2; D might be TRBD2 (5 bases). V lost 5 bases, J lost 5 bases, and 12 bases lay in between. Germline CDR1 SSHAT, CDR2 FNYEAQ (reference sequence). The CDR3 totals 14 residues. DNA of the CDR3: TGTGCCAGCAGCCCACGGGGTGAGACCGGGGAGCTGTTTTTT. Amino acid sequence: CASSPRGETGELFF.

A remark on this clonotype: Being one base from a much bigger clone, this may be a read error. The chain links TRBV19 to TRBJ2-5; 9 nucleotides line up with TRBD2. Per the germline V gene, CDR1 is LNHDA and CDR2 is SQIVND (reference sequence). The CDR3 has 14 residues. CDR3 protein: CANSIGLAQGTQYF. CDR3 DNA sequence: TGTGCCAATAGTATTGGACTAGCGCAGGGGACCCAGTACTTC.